Presented here are 31 T cell receptor beta chains from one specimen sequenced in a study of blood T cell repertoires in COVID-19. Clones were read by immunoSEQ multiplex PCR, and TCRdb kept only the in-frame ones, dropping some. The sample shows 200,000 to 300,000 clones, more than 75% of them seen only once. The sample consisted of peripheral blood. The receptors were gathered from a woman aged 35 to 49 who had recovered from COVID-19.

The DNA of the CDR3 is TGTGCCAGTAGTACAGGGGCGGCCCCGGGCGGGGAGCTGTTTTTT. It is translated as CASSTGAAPGGELFF. The chain joins TRBV19 to TRBJ2-2, with D possibly matching TRBD1 (6 bases). V gave up 4 bases and J gave up 7 bases, with 16 bases separating them. CDR3 length: 15 residues. Germline values: CDR1 LNHDA, CDR2 SQIVND (reference sequence).

CDR3 DNA: TGTGCCAGCAGCTGGGGGCACTATGGAGCTTTCTTT. Translated, it gives CASSWGHYGAFF. J is TRBJ1-1 and V is TRBV6-2 or TRBV6-3; maybe TRBD1 (6 bases). Germline CDR1 is MNHEY and CDR2 is SVGEGT. V was cut by 6 bases and J by 10 bases, with 15 bases left in between. The CDR3 runs 12 residues.

This chain connects TRBV7-2 to TRBJ2-7; TRBD2 matches at 12 bases. This CDR3 has 16 residues. Germline V gene lookup returns CDR1 SGHTA and CDR2 FQGNSA. Unmatched junction bases numbered 9, after V lost 5 bases and J lost 4 bases. The CDR3 DNA is TGTGCCAGCAGCCCCCCCGCCGGGACTAGCGGGTACGAGCAGTACTTC. Its translation is CASSPPAGTSGYEQYF.

V and J are TRBV6-5 and TRBJ1-5, with a tentative D call TRBD1 (5 bases). Trimming took 5 bases from V and 7 from J, leaving 12 bases between them. The CDR3 has 13 amino acids. From germline, CDR1 is MNHEY and CDR2 SVGAGI. The CDR3 coding sequence is TGTGCCAGCAGTCCCGGGGGGGGGCAGCCCCAGCATTTT. It specifies CASSPGGGQPQHF.

The count of this clone is one. Other DNA sequences of this sample code for an identical CDR3. J is TRBJ1-5 and V is TRBV18; D gene ambiguous. Germline loops: CDR1 KGHSH, CDR2 LQKENI. This CDR3 spans 14 amino acids. Trimming shortened V by 2 bases and J by 2 bases, and 7 bases separated the two germline ends. CDR3 in amino acids: CASSPGRGNQPQHF. The DNA of the CDR3 is TGTGCCAGCTCACCAGGTCGGGGCAATCAGCCCCAGCATTTT.

This chain joins TRBV29-1 and TRBJ2-1, with D perhaps TRBD2 (5 bases). The germline V gene has CDR1 SQVTM and CDR2 ANQGSEA. The V end was cut by 2 bases, the J end by 8 bases, with 19 bases between. This CDR3 region has 15 residues. CDR3 nucleotide sequence: TGCAGCGTTGAAAAGCCGCCCCCCTCTAGCCATGAGCAGTTCTTC. Residues: CSVEKPPPSSHEQFF.

The rearrangement links TRBV6-5 to TRBJ1-5; 8 nucleotides line up with TRBD1. Trimming removed 2 bases from V and 6 bases from J; junction bases left unmatched: 3. Looked up from germline, CDR1 is MNHEY and CDR2 is SVGAGI. This CDR3 contains 14 residues. Written as DNA, the CDR3 is TGTGCCAGCAGTTACGGCAGGGGGCGTCAGCCCCAGCATTTT. Amino acids: CASSYGRGRQPQHF.

The V call is TRBV30, the J call TRBJ2-3; tentatively, D is TRBD2 (6 bases). Germline V gene sequence: CDR1 GTSNPN, CDR2 SVGIG (reference sequence). Trimming stripped 3 bases from V and 2 bases from J, with 15 bases between. CDR3 length equals 15 residues. CDR3 in DNA: TGTGCCTGGAGCTTGGGGACTCCCGTCACAGATACGCAGTATTTT. This encodes CAWSLGTPVTDTQYF.

This chain links TRBV12-5 with TRBJ1-2; D remains ambiguous. The CDR3 contains 13 residues. The V and J ends lost 2 bases and 8 bases respectively, with 12 bases between them. CDR1 and CDR2 from the germline V gene are LGHNT and FRNRAP. The CDR3 loop reads CASGLTTALGYTF. As DNA, the CDR3 is TGTGCTAGTGGTTTGACCACCGCTCTAGGCTACACCTTC.

This clone came up a few times. The CDR3 bases are TGTGCCAGTAGACCCAGTGGGGCCACCGGGGAGCTGTTTTTT. It yields the protein CASRPSGATGELFF. V usage is TRBV19 and J usage is TRBJ2-2, with D possibly TRBD1 on 5 matching bases. The germline CDR1 and CDR2 sequences are LNHDA and SQIVND (reference sequence). The CDR3 loop spans 14 amino acids. Trimming stripped 6 bases from V and 4 bases from J, with 12 bases between.

This clone has just one count. The chain couples TRBV20-1 to TRBJ1-2, with 9 nucleotides matching TRBD1. The V gene end was trimmed by 3 bases and the J gene end by 7 bases; junction bases not matched to a gene: 6. From germline, CDR1 is DFQATT and CDR2 SNEGSKA (reference sequence). This CDR3 spans 13 amino acids. Here the CDR3 reads CSASDRGILGYTF. CDR3 DNA sequence: TGCAGTGCTAGTGACAGGGGGATTCTTGGCTACACCTTC.

The chain combines TRBV27 with TRBJ1-4; 11 bases are a match to TRBD1. The germline gives CDR1 MNHEY, CDR2 SMNVEV (reference sequence). The CDR3 contains 18 residues. Unmatched junction bases numbered 10, after V lost 2 bases and J lost 5 bases. This CDR3 is CASSLIGDRGGLNEKLFF. Here the CDR3 DNA reads TGTGCCAGCAGTTTAATAGGGGACAGGGGGGGTCTGAATGAAAAACTGTTTTTT.

The chain uses TRBV4-2 and TRBJ2-7; 11 nucleotides agree with TRBD2. The CDR3 is 16 amino acids. With 0 bases clipped from V and 7 bases from J, the junction kept 8 bases outside the gene matches. The germline gives CDR1 LGHNA, CDR2 YNFKEQ. The CDR3 here is CASSQEGTSGRREQYF. The CDR3 DNA is TGTGCCAGCAGCCAAGAGGGGACTAGCGGACGGCGGGAGCAGTACTTC.

A single count supports this clone. This sequence joins TRBV21-1 and TRBJ2-2; the table's D call of TRBD1 was not tested on the DNA. TRBV21-1 is shown as a pseudogene. The CDR3 contains 15 residues. The chain's CDR3 is CASSKGQGSAGELFF. In DNA form, the CDR3 reads TGTGCCAGCAGCAAGGGACAGGGTTCGGCCGGGGAGCTGTTTTTT.

This chain joins TRBV30 and TRBJ1-6; 7 bases are shared with TRBD1. V shed 5 bases and J 7 bases; nucleotides not matched to a gene: 8. The CDR3 spans 14 residues. Germline assignment: CDR1 GTSNPN and CDR2 SVGIG (reference sequence). DNA for the CDR3: TGTGCCTGGGGACAGGTGGCATGGAATTCACCCCTCCACTTT. It translates to CAWGQVAWNSPLHF.

V is TRBV7-2 and J is TRBJ1-2; 9 bases align to TRBD1. Germline loops: CDR1 SGHTA, CDR2 FQGNSA. The CDR3 covers 15 residues. The J segment lost 3 bases and the V segment lost 4 bases, leaving 6 bases of the junction unmatched. The CDR3 DNA reads TGTGCCAGCAGCTCCCCACAGGGGGCCTACTATGGCTACACCTTC. This sequence encodes CASSSPQGAYYGYTF. Based on the CDR3 plus reference TRBV7-2 and TRBJ1-2, the full variable domain is GAGVSQSPSNKVTEKGKDVELRCDPISGHTALYWYRQSLGQGLEFLIYFQGNSAPDKSGLPSDRFSAERTGGSVSTLTIQRTQQEDSAVYLCASSSPQGAYYGYTFGSGTRLTVV.

V is TRBV6-6 and J is TRBJ1-2; 9 nucleotides match TRBD1. With V trimmed by 6 bases and J by 8 bases, 7 bases remained unmatched. This CDR3 has 13 amino acids. Germline CDR1 and CDR2: MNHNY and SVGAGI (reference sequence). The CDR3 loop reads CASSEQGAMGYTF. Here the CDR3 DNA reads TGTGCCAGCAGCGAACAGGGGGCGATGGGCTACACCTTC.

The gene calls are TRBV19 and TRBJ1-2, with 8 bases lining up with TRBD1. The CDR3 has 14 amino acids. V lost 6 bases to trimming and J lost 5 bases; unmatched junction nucleotides: 8. In germline, CDR1 is LNHDA, CDR2 SQIVND (reference sequence). DNA of the CDR3: TGTGCCAGTAGGGACGGACAGGGAGGGTATGGCTACACCTTC. This translates into CASRDGQGGYGYTF.

CDR3 sequence (DNA): TGTGCCAGCAGCCCTGGGACAGGGGTCGGGGGGACTGAAGCTTTCTTT. Residues: CASSPGTGVGGTEAFF. This rearrangement joins TRBV7-3 to TRBJ1-1; 10 bases are shared with TRBD1. The CDR3 sequence is 16 residues long. Trimming removed 5 bases from V and 5 bases from J; junction bases left unmatched: 11. CDR1 SGHTA and CDR2 FQGTGA come from the germline V gene.

V is TRBV27 and J is TRBJ2-7; no clear D. Germline V gene sequence: CDR1 MNHEY, CDR2 SMNVEV (reference sequence). The CDR3 is 15 residues long. The V end was cut by 4 bases, the J end by 2 bases, with 15 bases between. The CDR3 loop reads CASSSTRVNPYEQYF. In nucleotides, the CDR3 is TGTGCCAGCAGTTCCACGCGCGTCAATCCCTACGAGCAGTACTTC.

This chain links TRBV30 with TRBJ2-2; 7 bases line up with TRBD2. Germline trimming cut 1 base from V and 6 bases from J; bases unmatched to any gene: 5. The CDR3 covers 14 residues. Germline CDR1 is GTSNPN and CDR2 is SVGIG (reference sequence). This CDR3 reads CAWSALGGAGELFF. The CDR3 DNA reads as TGTGCCTGGAGTGCCCTGGGGGGGGCCGGGGAGCTGTTTTTT.

The DNA for the CDR3 is TGTGCCAGTAGGGGAGGGGTGGATGGCTACACCTTC. It encodes CASRGGVDGYTF. The genes are TRBV19 and TRBJ1-2; a possible D gene is TRBD1 (5 bases). The germline gives CDR1 LNHDA, CDR2 SQIVND (reference sequence). Trimming removed 6 bases from V and 6 bases from J, with 11 bases in between. The CDR3 covers 12 residues.

This sequence joins TRBV28 and TRBJ1-4; D might be TRBD1 (5 bases). The V end was cut by 5 bases, the J end by 9 bases, with 19 bases between. Looked up from germline, CDR1 is MDHEN and CDR2 is SYDVKM. CDR3 length: 15 residues. CDR3 bases: TGTGCCAGCAGTCAAATGGGGGGGAAATCCAAAAAACTGTTTTTT. Residues: CASSQMGGKSKKLFF.

The chain recombines TRBV6-2 or TRBV6-3 with TRBJ2-7, with a tentative D call TRBD2 (6 bases). The CDR3 has 13 amino acids. Germline CDR1 and CDR2: MNHEY and SVGEGT. The V end was cut by 5 bases, the J end by 3 bases, with 11 bases between. The CDR3 reads CASSGLALYEQYF. Here the CDR3 DNA reads TGTGCCAGCAGTGGGCTAGCGCTCTACGAGCAGTACTTC.

This clone occurred once. The chain uses TRBV6-1 and TRBJ2-1; TRBD2 matches 15 bases. J gave up 12 bases and V 3 bases, and 9 bases lay outside the gene matches. Germline V gene lookup returns CDR1 MNHNS and CDR2 SASEGT. The CDR3 extends over 16 amino acids. CDR3 residues: CASSEGLAGGFLAQFF. The CDR3 nucleotides read TGTGCCAGCAGTGAGGGACTAGCGGGAGGTTTTTTGGCGCAGTTCTTC.

The chain recombines TRBV6-5 with TRBJ2-5; D unresolved. Germline V CDR1 and CDR2: MNHEY, SVGAGI. This CDR3 region has 13 residues. Trimming pared 6 bases from V and 2 bases from J, leaving 10 bases between. In nucleotides, the CDR3 is TGTGCCAGCAGGGCGACTGGGCAAGAGACCCAGTACTTC. It yields the protein CASRATGQETQYF.

The rearrangement uses TRBV11-3 and TRBJ2-3; D is perhaps TRBD2 (5 bases). Per the germline V gene, CDR1 is SGHNT and CDR2 is YENEEA. The V gene lost 5 bases and the J gene lost 1 base, with 16 bases spanning the gap. The CDR3 covers 16 residues. This CDR3 is CASSRGQDRRTDTQYF. The CDR3 coding sequence is TGTGCCAGCAGCCGCGGGCAGGATAGGCGCACAGATACGCAGTATTTT.

V and J are TRBV24-1 and TRBJ1-5, with D possibly being TRBD1 (5 bases). The CDR3 runs 14 residues. Trimming took off 5 bases at V and 2 bases at J, with 9 bases between the two ends. From germline, CDR1 is KGHDR and CDR2 SFDVKD. CDR3 region: CATSGWGGNQPQHF. The CDR3 DNA sequence: TGTGCCACCAGTGGGTGGGGGGGCAATCAGCCCCAGCATTTT.

This clone has a single count. The chain carries TRBV30 and TRBJ1-4, with D tentatively TRBD1 (6 bases). Germline-derived CDR1 and CDR2 are GTSNPN and SVGIG (reference sequence). The CDR3 is 12 amino acids. With 4 bases removed from V and 8 bases from J, the gap between germline ends came to 11 bases. CDR3 DNA: TGTGCCTGGACAGGGGCCCAAGAAAAACTGTTTTTT. Protein product: CAWTGAQEKLFF.

The chain combines TRBV15 with TRBJ1-1, with D uncertain. Germline CDR1 LNHNV, CDR2 YYDKDF (reference sequence). The CDR3 spans 13 residues. Trimming took off 0 bases at V and 6 bases at J, with 8 bases between the two ends. The DNA of the CDR3 is TGTGCCACCAGCAGAGAGCTGGGCGCTGAAGCTTTCTTT. It encodes CATSRELGAEAFF.

The V call is TRBV18, the J call TRBJ2-1, with TRBD1 matching over 11 bases. The germline gives CDR1 KGHSH, CDR2 LQKENI. The CDR3 is 13 residues long. V trimming: 3 bases; J trimming: 14 bases; junction bases outside the gene matches: 6. The CDR3 sequence is CASSPARDRGEFF. The CDR3 DNA follows: TGTGCCAGCTCACCGGCGAGGGACAGGGGGGAGTTCTTC.